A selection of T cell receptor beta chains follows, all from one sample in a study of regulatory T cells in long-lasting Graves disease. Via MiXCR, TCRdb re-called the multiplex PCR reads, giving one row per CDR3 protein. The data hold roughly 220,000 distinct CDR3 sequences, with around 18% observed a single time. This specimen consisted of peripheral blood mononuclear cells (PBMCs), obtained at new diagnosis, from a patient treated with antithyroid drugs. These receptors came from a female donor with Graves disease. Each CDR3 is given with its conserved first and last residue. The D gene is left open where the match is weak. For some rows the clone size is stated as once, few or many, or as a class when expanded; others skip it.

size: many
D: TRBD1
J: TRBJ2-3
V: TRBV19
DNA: TGTGCCAGTAGTCAGGACAGGTGGGGCGCAGATACGCAGTATTTT
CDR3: CASSQDRWGADTQYF

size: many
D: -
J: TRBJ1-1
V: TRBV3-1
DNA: TGTGCCAGCAGCCAAGCGGACAGCACTGAAGCTTTCTTT
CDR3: CASSQADSTEAFF

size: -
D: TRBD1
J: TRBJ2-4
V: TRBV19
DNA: TGTGCCAGCCACCCGGCACAGGGGACCCTAGCCAAAAACATTCAGTACTTC
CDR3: CASHPAQGTLAKNIQYF

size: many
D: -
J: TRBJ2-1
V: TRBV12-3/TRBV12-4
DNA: TGTGCCAGCAGCTCCCAGACCCATTCCGGCAGTGAGCAGTTCTTC
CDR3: CASSSQTHSGSEQFF

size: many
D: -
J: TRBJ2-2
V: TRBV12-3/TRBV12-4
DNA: TGTGCCAGCAGTTTAGGGGGGAGGACCGGGGAGCTGTTTTTT
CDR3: CASSLGGRTGELFF

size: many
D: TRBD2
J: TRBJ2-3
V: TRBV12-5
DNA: TGTGCTAGTGGTTCCTCCGGACTAGCAGATACGCAGTATTTT
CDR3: CASGSSGLADTQYF

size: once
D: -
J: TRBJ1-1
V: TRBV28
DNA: TGTGCCAGCATAAGGGGTGGGAGGACCACTGAAGCTTTCTTT
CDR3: CASIRGGRTTEAFF

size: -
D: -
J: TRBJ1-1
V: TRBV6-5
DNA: TGTGTCAGCAGTTACTCCAGGGGTGACACTGAAGCTTTCTTT
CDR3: CVSSYSRGDTEAFF

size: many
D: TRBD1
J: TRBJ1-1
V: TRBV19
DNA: TGTGCCAGTACGTCAGGACAGGGGAGTACTGAAGCTTTCTTT
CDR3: CASTSGQGSTEAFF

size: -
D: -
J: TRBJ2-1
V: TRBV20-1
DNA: TGCAGTGCTAGAATCCCCGGGAGAGATTACAATGAGCAGTTCTTC
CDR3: CSARIPGRDYNEQFF

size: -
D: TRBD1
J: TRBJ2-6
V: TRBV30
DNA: TGTGCCTGGAGTCCAGGGGGCTCTGGGGCCAACGTCCTGACTTTC
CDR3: CAWSPGGSGANVLTF

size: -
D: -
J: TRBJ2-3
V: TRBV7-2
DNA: TGTGCCAGCAGCTTAGACCCCATAATGCAGTATTTT
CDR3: CASSLDPIMQYF

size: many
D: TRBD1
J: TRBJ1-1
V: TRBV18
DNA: TGTGCCAGCTCACCTCCGGGACAGGGGAACACTGAAGCTTTCTTT
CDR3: CASSPPGQGNTEAFF

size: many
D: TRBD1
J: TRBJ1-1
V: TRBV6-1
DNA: TGTGCCAGCAGGGAACAGGGGGAGAGAACTGAAGCTTTCTTT
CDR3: CASREQGERTEAFF

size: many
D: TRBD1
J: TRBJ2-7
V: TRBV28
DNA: TGTGCCAGCAGCTCCGGGGGGACAGGGTTCCGGGAGCAGTACTTC
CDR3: CASSSGGTGFREQYF

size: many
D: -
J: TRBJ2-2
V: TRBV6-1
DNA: TGTGCCAGCAGTGAATCTTGGGCGTCGTCCGGGGAGCTGTTTTTT
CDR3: CASSESWASSGELFF

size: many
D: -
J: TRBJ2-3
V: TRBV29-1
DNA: TGCAGCGTACCCGGGACACCCAATTCGGTTACGCAGTATTTT
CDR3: CSVPGTPNSVTQYF

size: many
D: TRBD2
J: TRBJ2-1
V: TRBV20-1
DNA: TGCAGTGCTGTCCCTAGCGGGTCGGAGCAGTTCTTC
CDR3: CSAVPSGSEQFF

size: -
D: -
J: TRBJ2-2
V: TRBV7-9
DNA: TGTGCCAGCAGCTTAGCGCTATGGAGCGGGGAGCTGTTTTTT
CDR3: CASSLALWSGELFF

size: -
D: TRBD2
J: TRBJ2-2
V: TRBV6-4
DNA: TGTGCCAGCAGTGAGAGCGGGATTGACACCGGGGAGCTGTTTTTT
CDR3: CASSESGIDTGELFF

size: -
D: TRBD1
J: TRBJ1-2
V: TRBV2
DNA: TGTGCCAGCAGTGTGGAGACAGGGAATGGCTACACCTTC
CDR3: CASSVETGNGYTF

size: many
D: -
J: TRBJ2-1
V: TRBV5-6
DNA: TGTGCCAGCAGCTTGGGGTGGGAGAGAAACAATGAGCAGTTCTTC
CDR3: CASSLGWERNNEQFF

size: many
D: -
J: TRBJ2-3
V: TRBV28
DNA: TGTGCCAGCAAGGAGGTCGCAGATACGCAGTATTTT
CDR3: CASKEVADTQYF

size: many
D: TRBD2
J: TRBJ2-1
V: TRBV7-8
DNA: TGTGCCAGCAGCCCGGTGACGTCTAGCGGCGGGAACAATGAGCAGTTCTTC
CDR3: CASSPVTSSGGNNEQFF

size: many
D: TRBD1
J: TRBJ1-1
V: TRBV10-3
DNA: TGTGCCATCAGGCTGGGACAGGGTCGGAACACTGAAGCTTTCTTT
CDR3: CAIRLGQGRNTEAFF

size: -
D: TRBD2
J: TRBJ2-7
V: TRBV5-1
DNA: TGCGCCAGCAGCTTAATAACCGGGACTAGCGTCTACGAGCAGTACTTC
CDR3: CASSLITGTSVYEQYF

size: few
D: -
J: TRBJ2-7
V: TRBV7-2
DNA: TGTGCCAGCAGCTTATACAGGGAAATACGCGAGCAGTACTTC
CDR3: CASSLYREIREQYF

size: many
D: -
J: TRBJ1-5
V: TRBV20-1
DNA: TGCAGTGCTAGAGCCCTCGGGTCGGGAGGGACTCAGCCCCAGCATTTT
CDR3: CSARALGSGGTQPQHF

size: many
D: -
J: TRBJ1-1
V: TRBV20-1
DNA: TGCAGTGCTCGAAAGTGGTATAGCTCTGAAGCTTTCTTT
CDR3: CSARKWYSSEAFF

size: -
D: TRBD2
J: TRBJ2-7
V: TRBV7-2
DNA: TGTGCCAGCAGAACCCACCTGGGACTAGCGGGAGGGCCCTGGGGCGAGCAGTACTTC
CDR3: CASRTHLGLAGGPWGEQYF

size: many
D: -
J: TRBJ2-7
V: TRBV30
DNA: TGTGCCTGGAGTGTAGGCTTCTCCTACGAGCAGTACTTC
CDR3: CAWSVGFSYEQYF

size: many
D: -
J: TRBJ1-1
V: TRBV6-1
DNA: TGTGCCAGCAGTGAAGCTGGGCAGGGAGGGACTGAAGCTTTCTTT
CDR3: CASSEAGQGGTEAFF

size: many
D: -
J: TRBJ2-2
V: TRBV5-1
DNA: TGTGCCAGCAGCTTCGGATTTGGGGGCGGCGGAACCGGGGAGCTGTTTTTT
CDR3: CASSFGFGGGGTGELFF

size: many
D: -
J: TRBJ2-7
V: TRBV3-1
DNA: TGTGCCAGCAGTAAGGGACCGCTCTACGAGCAGTACTTC
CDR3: CASSKGPLYEQYF

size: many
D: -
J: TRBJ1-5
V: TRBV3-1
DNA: TGTGCCAGCAGCCAAGGGAGCCAGGTACATCAGCCCCAGCATTTT
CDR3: CASSQGSQVHQPQHF

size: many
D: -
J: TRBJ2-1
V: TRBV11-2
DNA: TGTGCCAGCAGCTTAGAAGTGGCAGCGGTGACTGAGCAGTTCTTC
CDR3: CASSLEVAAVTEQFF

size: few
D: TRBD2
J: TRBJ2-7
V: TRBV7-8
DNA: TGTGCCAGCAGCTTAGCGGGGGCGGGAGGGCCCTGGGGCGAGCAGTACTTC
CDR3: CASSLAGAGGPWGEQYF

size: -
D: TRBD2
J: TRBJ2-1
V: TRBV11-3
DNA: TGTGCCAGCAGCCCAATTAGCGGGAGCGATGAGCAGTTCTTC
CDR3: CASSPISGSDEQFF

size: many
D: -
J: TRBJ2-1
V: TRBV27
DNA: TGTGCCAGCAGTTTATCGATCCAGTTTGATGAGCAGTTCTTC
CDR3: CASSLSIQFDEQFF

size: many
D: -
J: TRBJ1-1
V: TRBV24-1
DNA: TGTGCCACCAGTGATGGGGGACTTGAAGCTTTCTTT
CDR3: CATSDGGLEAFF